This T cell receptor (beta chain) stems from a study of blood T cell repertoires in COVID-19 (dated by TCRdb to about 2020). In the study overall: Samples covering the acute and convalescent phases of COVID-19 were provided by collaborators in the United States, Italy and Spain. The prospective study material was composed of cDNA or gDNA derived from T cells, B-cell-depleted T cells, or PBMCs. Deeply sampled blood TCRbeta repertoires from subjects exposed to, actively infected with, or recovered from COVID-19 were included in the dataset. A freely available public database, intended as a resource for researchers studying the immune response to SARS-CoV-2, is where the repertoires were released. Samples were obtained from the ongoing ImmuneRACE study (first 160 participants) and from about 1,300 subjects provided by 6 global collaborators. The sample metadata nearly always contained a de-identified subject ID, COVID-19 status, age in years and sex. Where available, HLA class I and class II types were taken from metadata supplied by the sample provider and were not determined by assay-based typing. The full study reports these points: Clinical and demographic metadata were provided uncurated, with the amount varying by source and participant.

Each collaborating institution followed its own protocols to collect whole blood in K2EDTA tubes. Collaborator samples were shipped for TCRbeta analysis as frozen whole blood, isolated PBMCs, or DNA extracted from either sample type. TCRbeta CDR3 regions were amplified from genomic DNA using the immunoSEQ Assay, a bias-controlled multiplex PCR. The paper's data handling went like this. Within the assay, amplification of reference gene primers was used to estimate how many nucleated cells each sample contained. To quantify the absolute abundance of each unique TCRbeta CDR3 rearrangement, sequence reads were collapsed and filtered. For each sample, productive Simpson clonality was calculated as the square root of Simpson's diversity index over productive rearrangements. TCRdb retrieved this table from immuneACCESS and kept in-frame rearrangements only. Not all clones are present; in checked studies, unresolved V genes account for under half, and no reason is known for the remainder. Clonal size and the V and J genes are those of that table, whereas D and trimming came from the DNA. In all, the sample holds roughly 120,000 clones, and around 90% of those were seen once. The biggest ten clones account for 7.7% of the sample.

The CDR3 covers 13 residues, taking in both the cysteine and the phenylalanine. Only the CDR3 DNA stays, 39 bases, in frame from base 1. V is reduced by 4 bases and J by 3 bases, leaving a spacing of 9 bases between them. Sequences SGHTA (CDR1) and FQGTGA (CDR2) are obtained from the germline V gene. About this clone: This clone's antigen is unknown. Per-base qualities were not stored, and no clone one base away is much larger.

Sequences were obtained from peripheral blood. This TCR was recovered from a human donor in a cohort sampled during active COVID-19. Recombination connected TRBV7-3 to TRBJ1-1; possibly the D gene is TRBD1, per 5 matching bases. The bases are TGTGCCAGCAGCTACATAGGGGACACTGAAGCTTTCTTT. It codes for CASSYIGDTEAFF. Outside the CDR3, residues come from the reference TRBV7-3 and TRBJ1-1 proteins, so the full variable domain is: GAGVSQTPSNKVTEKGKYVELRCDPISGHTALYWYRQSLGQGPEFLIYFQGTGAADDSGLPNDRFFAVRPEGSVSTLKIQRTERGDSAVYLCASSYIGDTEAFFGQGTRLTVV.